A selection of T cell receptor beta chains follows, all from one sample in a study of CD8+ T cells in alopecia areata. Produced via immunoSEQ multiplex PCR; TCRdb's table is partial and in-frame only. The data show 90,000 to 120,000 clones, with 80% to 85% seen just once and over 20% held by the top ten. Sample: CD8+ T cells sorted from blood, taken at week 24, from a patient treated with tofacitinib. The receptors come from a human donor with alopecia areata. CDR3s leave out the opening cysteine and the closing phenylalanine or tryptophan.

j_gene	v_gene	CDR3aa
TRBJ2-7	TRBV5-1	ASSSGTGDYEQY
TRBJ2-7	TRBV29-1	SVESTGASYEQY
TRBJ2-7	TRBV7-3	ASSLSGGAAYEQY
TRBJ1-1	TRBV29-1	SVYSGDPTEAF
TRBJ2-1	TRBV9	ASSGGRQGWNEQF
TRBJ1-3	TRBV4-3	ASSQDRQGSGNTIY
TRBJ1-1	TRBV7-8	ASSLVSPAPEAF
TRBJ1-1	TRBV7-2	ASSLKSGRSTEAF
TRBJ2-7	TRBV27	ATKLGGAVPEQY
TRBJ2-3	TRBV29-1	SVKASGGAIDTQY
TRBJ2-6	TRBV7-6	ASSSNLPGANVLT
TRBJ1-1	TRBV4-1	ASSRLPGTANTEAF
TRBJ2-1	TRBV27	ASSFGFLIAEEQF
TRBJ2-7	TRBV4-1	ASSLRQGAYEQY
TRBJ2-2	TRBV19	ASKATGELF
TRBJ1-1	TRBV11-2	ASSFTVGRTEAF
TRBJ2-5	TRBV9	ASSVEAGHTETQY
TRBJ1-3	TRBV27	ASSLRPMVWENTIY
TRBJ2-5	TRBV7-8	ASSSLAGGLQETQY
TRBJ2-7	TRBV7-2	ASSLYYEQY
TRBJ2-3	TRBV7-9	ASSFPLTGPHTDTQY
TRBJ2-3	TRBV4-2	ASSQDTSSPNLY
TRBJ1-3	TRBV7-6	ASSLAREGNTIY
TRBJ2-2	TRBV4-1	ASSPRFGALPAGSITGELF
TRBJ2-5	TRBV29-1	SVEDDPKFRAETQY
TRBJ2-3	TRBV7-2	ASSLTDTQY
TRBJ2-5	TRBV29-1	SVETVQVVETQY
TRBJ2-3	TRBV14	ASSHGDTQY
TRBJ2-2	TRBV6-5	ASSQQDWELF
TRBJ2-5	TRBV11-2	ASGSTQGTQY
TRBJ2-7	TRBV6-5	ASSPGTAEPYEQY
TRBJ2-7	TRBV29-1	SGGEPCEQY
TRBJ2-7	TRBV7-2	ASSLIAVVSDRYPYEQY
TRBJ2-3	TRBV29-1	SVDGGQGGDTQY
TRBJ2-7	TRBV27	EGLAETYEQY
TRBJ2-1	TRBV29-1	SVDWGNEQF
TRBJ2-1	TRBV27	ASSLGRYNEQF
TRBJ2-7	TRBV7-9	ASSLTGGSYEQY
TRBJ2-7	TRBV7-9	ASSLGLSGPWAYEQY
TRBJ2-5	TRBV19	ASRQGAKETQY
TRBJ2-3	TRBV7-8	ASSPDTQY
TRBJ2-5	TRBV28	ASSLTETQY
TRBJ1-2	TRBV4-3	ASSQDFSRTGFYGYT
TRBJ1-2	TRBV2	ASSDSEDDYT
TRBJ2-4	TRBV30	AWSPKIAKNIQY
TRBJ2-1	TRBV11-1	ASSFRGASGGAEDEQF
TRBJ2-7	TRBV7-9	ASSSYPGTFYEQY
TRBJ2-1	TRBV5-1	ASSWRDNEQF
TRBJ2-7	TRBV7-2	ASSLTSGGFPYEQY
TRBJ2-7	TRBV7-9	ASSSPGDGMGEQY
TRBJ2-5	TRBV4-1	ASSQERVQETQY
TRBJ2-1	TRBV13	ASSFPGEDRGLNEQF
TRBJ2-2	TRBV4-2	ASSQGGVAGELF
TRBJ1-2	TRBV27	ASSLNGGNYGYT
TRBJ1-2	TRBV9	ASSAGNEDGYT